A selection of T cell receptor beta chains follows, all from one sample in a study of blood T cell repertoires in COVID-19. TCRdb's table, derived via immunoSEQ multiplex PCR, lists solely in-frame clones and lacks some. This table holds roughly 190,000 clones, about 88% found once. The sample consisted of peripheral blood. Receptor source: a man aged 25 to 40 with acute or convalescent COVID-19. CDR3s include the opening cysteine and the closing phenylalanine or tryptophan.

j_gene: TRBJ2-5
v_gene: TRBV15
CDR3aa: CATSIDKGAQETQYF

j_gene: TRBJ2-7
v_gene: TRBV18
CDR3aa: CASSPQGVTGYEQYF

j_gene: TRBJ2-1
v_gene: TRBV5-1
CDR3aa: CASSSPIGAGGRVDEQFF

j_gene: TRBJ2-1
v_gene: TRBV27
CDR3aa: CASSLTGYNEQFF

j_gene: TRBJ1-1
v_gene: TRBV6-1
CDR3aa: CASSEVRWTTTIYRMNTEAFF

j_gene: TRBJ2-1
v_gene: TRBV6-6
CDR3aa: CATEKGQGNNEQFF

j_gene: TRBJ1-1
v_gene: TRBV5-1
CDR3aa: CASSYLQGSSRNTEAFF

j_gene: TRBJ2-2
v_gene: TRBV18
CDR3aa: CASSPKGQGASGELFF

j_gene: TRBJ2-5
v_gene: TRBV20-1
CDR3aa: CSASPTGWHQETQYF

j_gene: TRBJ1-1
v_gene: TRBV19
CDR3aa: CASSNMNTEAFF

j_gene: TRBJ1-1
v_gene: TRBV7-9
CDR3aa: CASSLAYRGLIEAFF

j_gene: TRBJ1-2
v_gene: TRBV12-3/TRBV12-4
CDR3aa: CASSDRGGGYTF

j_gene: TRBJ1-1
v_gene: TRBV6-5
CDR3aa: CASTYRGRSTEAFF

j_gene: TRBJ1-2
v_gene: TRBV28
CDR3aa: CASSLLTGGGPEANYGYTF

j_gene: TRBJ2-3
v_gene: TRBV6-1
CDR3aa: CASSESWGGRADTQYF

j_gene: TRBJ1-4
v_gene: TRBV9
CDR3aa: CASSLDRGRDEKLFF

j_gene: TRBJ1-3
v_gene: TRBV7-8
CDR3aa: CASSLGPDRRSGNTIYF

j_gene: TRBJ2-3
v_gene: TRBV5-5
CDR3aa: CASSLKDRVTDTQYF

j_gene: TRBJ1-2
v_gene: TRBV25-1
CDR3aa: CASSVPGKTHGYTF

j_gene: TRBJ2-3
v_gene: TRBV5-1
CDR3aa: CASSHDNPLGDTQYF

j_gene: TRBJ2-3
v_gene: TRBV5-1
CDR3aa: CASSREGGSTDTQYF

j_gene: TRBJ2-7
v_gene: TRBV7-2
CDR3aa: CASSSRPPDFRYEQYF

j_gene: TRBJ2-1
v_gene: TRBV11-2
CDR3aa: CASSRDPGTASYNEQFF

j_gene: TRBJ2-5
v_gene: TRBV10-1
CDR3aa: CASSETQGKTQYF

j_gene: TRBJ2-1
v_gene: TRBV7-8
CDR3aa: CASSFLQGGDREQFF

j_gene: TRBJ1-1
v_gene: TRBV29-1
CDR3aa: CSVAEYRDMNTEAFF

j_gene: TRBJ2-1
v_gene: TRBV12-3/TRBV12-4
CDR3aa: CASRPRVGEQFF

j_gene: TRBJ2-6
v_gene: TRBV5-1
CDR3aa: CASSFWQVSSGANVLTF

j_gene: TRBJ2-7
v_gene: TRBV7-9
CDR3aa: CASSSATTDVAYEQYF

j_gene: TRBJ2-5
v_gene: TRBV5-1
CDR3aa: CASSSPRRGGGSRETQYF

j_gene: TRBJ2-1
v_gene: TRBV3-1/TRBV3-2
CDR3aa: CASSQHSGGLNNEQFF

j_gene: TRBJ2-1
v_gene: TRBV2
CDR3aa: CASSEGREHNNEQFF

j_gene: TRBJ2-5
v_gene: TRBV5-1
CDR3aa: CASSLEGSVFSGPETQYF

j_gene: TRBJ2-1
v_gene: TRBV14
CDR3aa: CASSRSGGRVGREQFF

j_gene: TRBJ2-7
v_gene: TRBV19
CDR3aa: CAILAVGEQYF

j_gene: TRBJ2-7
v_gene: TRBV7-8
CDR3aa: CASSVDTAYEQYF

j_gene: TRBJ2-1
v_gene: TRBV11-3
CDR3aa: CASSSTSAGGNEQFF

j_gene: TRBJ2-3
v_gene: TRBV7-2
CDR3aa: CASSSTTGPDTQYF

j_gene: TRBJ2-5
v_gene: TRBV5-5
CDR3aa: CASSHRAGTGETQYF

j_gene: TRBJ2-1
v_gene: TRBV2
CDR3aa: CASSEARGLEQFF

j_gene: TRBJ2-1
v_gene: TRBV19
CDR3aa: CASSIPESSLVVQFF

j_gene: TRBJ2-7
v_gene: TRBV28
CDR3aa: CASSYGQSFSYEQYF

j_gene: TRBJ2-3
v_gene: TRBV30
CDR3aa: CAWSRMWGVDTQYF

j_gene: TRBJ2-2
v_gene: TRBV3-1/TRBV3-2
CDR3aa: CASSQRGQGGTGELFF

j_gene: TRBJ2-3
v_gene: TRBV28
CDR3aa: CASISTSGGRDTQYF